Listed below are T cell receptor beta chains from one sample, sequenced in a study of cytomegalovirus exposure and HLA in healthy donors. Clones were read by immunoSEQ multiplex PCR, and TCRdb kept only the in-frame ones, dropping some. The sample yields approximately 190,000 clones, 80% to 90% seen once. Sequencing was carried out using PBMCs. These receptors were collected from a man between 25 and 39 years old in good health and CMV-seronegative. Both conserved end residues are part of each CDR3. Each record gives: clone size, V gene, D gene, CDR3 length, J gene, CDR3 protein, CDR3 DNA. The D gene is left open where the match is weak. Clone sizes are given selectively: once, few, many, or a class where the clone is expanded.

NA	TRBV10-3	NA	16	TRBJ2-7	CAISESFSGQTYEQYF	TGTGCCATCAGTGAGTCTTTTTCGGGACAAACCTACGAGCAGTACTTC
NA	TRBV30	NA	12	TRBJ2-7	CAWSEGTGEQYF	TGTGCCTGGAGTGAGGGTACGGGGGAGCAGTACTTC
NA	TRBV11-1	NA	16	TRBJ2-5	CASSPRTARAQETQYF	TGTGCCAGCAGCCCCCGGACAGCAAGGGCCCAAGAGACCCAGTACTTC
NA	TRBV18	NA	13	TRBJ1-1	CASSPGKRPEAFF	TGTGCCAGCTCACCCGGGAAGAGGCCTGAAGCTTTCTTT
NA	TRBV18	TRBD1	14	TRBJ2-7	CASSRDRGDYEQYF	TGTGCCAGCTCACGGGACAGGGGGGACTACGAGCAGTACTTC
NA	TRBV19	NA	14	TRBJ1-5	CASRVWGPQQPQHF	TGTGCCAGTAGGGTATGGGGGCCTCAACAGCCCCAGCATTTT
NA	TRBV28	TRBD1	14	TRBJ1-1	CASSLAGTDTEAFF	TGTGCCAGCAGTTTGGCCGGGACAGACACTGAAGCTTTCTTT
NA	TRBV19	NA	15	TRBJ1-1	CASSGWWAMNTEAFF	TGTGCCAGTAGTGGGTGGTGGGCCATGAACACTGAAGCTTTCTTT
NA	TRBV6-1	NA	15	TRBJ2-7	CASSEVQRMTNGQYF	TGTGCCAGCAGTGAAGTTCAGCGGATGACGAACGGGCAGTACTTC
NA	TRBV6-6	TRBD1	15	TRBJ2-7	CASSRTTGVPVEQYF	TGTGCCAGCAGCCGAACGACAGGGGTCCCCGTCGAGCAGTACTTC
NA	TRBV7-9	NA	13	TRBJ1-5	CASSLPGGRPQHF	TGTGCCAGCAGCTTACCGGGAGGTCGGCCCCAGCATTTT
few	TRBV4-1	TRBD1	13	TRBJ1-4	CASTGQGGEKLFF	TGCGCCAGCACAGGACAGGGAGGTGAAAAACTGTTTTTT
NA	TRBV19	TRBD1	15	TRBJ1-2	CASSMGQLPAGGYTF	TGTGCCAGTAGTATGGGACAGTTACCCGCGGGGGGCTACACCTTC
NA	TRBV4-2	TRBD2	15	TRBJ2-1	CASSHGTSGNNEQFF	TGTGCCAGCAGCCACGGGACTAGCGGGAACAATGAGCAGTTCTTC
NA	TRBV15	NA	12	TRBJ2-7	CATSRERYEQYF	TGTGCCACCAGCAGAGAGAGGTACGAGCAGTACTTC
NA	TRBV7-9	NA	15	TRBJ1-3	CASSLEGLGGNTIYF	TGTGCCAGCAGCTTAGAGGGGCTCGGAGGAAACACCATATATTTT
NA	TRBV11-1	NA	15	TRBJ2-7	CASSLGFRTSYEQYF	TGTGCCAGCAGCTTAGGGTTTCGGACAAGCTACGAGCAGTACTTC
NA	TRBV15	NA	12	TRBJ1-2	CATSFPGGGYTF	TGTGCCACCAGCTTCCCAGGTGGGGGCTACACCTTC
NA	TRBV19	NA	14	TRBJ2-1	CASSFSSGDNEQFF	TGTGCCAGTAGCTTTAGTTCAGGGGACAATGAGCAGTTCTTC
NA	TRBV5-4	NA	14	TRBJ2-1	CVSVNKSSYNEQFF	TGTGTCAGCGTAAACAAAAGCTCCTACAATGAGCAGTTCTTC
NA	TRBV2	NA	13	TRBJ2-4	CASSPTGKNIQYF	TGTGCCAGCAGCCCGACAGGAAAAAACATTCAGTACTTC
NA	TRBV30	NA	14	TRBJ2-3	CAWSDREWLDTQYF	TGTGCCTGGAGTGACAGGGAGTGGTTAGATACGCAGTATTTT
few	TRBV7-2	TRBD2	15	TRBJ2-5	CASSSQRGGLETQYF	TGTGCCAGCAGCAGCCAGCGGGGGGGCCTGGAGACCCAGTACTTC
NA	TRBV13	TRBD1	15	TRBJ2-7	CASSLVGTGDNEQYF	TGTGCCAGCAGCTTAGTTGGGACAGGGGACAACGAGCAGTACTTC
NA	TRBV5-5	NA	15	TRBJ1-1	CASSHARTLNTEAFF	TGTGCCAGCAGCCATGCCCGCACACTGAACACTGAAGCTTTCTTT
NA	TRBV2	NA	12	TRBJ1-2	CATADPTRGYTF	TGTGCCACCGCTGACCCAACTAGGGGCTACACCTTC
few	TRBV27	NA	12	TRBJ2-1	CASAGFYNEQFF	TGTGCCTCCGCGGGGTTCTACAATGAGCAGTTCTTC
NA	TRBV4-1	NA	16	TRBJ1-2	CASSQDPGRGYYGYTF	TGCGCCAGCAGCCAAGATCCTGGCAGGGGATACTATGGCTACACCTTC
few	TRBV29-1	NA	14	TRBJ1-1	CSVEGRVRRTEAFF	TGCAGCGTTGAAGGCAGGGTGCGACGCACTGAAGCTTTCTTT
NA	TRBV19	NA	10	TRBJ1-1	CASSDREAFF	TGTGCCAGTAGTGACAGGGAAGCTTTCTTT
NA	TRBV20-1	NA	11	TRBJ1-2	CNCGADYGYTF	TGCAACTGCGGGGCGGACTATGGCTACACCTTC
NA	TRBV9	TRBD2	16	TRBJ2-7	CASSVGRGLAGVEQYF	TGTGCCAGCAGCGTAGGGAGGGGGCTAGCGGGAGTCGAGCAGTACTTC
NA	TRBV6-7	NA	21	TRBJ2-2	CASRNLVCTGQTTYDTGELFF	TGTGCCAGCAGAAACCTGGTGTGTACAGGACAGACAACCTATGACACCGGGGAGCTGTTTTTT
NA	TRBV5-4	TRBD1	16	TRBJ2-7	CASTAGTGSHRYEQYF	TGTGCCAGCACCGCCGGGACAGGGAGCCATAGGTACGAGCAGTACTTC
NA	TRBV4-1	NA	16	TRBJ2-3	CASSRMAGRGTDTQYF	TGCGCCAGCAGCCGCATGGCAGGGCGAGGCACAGATACGCAGTATTTT
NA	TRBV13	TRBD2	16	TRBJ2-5	CASSSTSGGAGETQYF	TGTGCCAGCAGCTCAACTAGCGGGGGGGCCGGAGAGACCCAGTACTTC
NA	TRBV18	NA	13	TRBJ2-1	CASSPERLDRQFF	TGTGCCAGCTCACCCGAGAGGCTAGACCGGCAGTTCTTC
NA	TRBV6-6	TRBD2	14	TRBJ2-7	CASSRGGSSYEQYF	TGTGCCAGCAGTCGGGGGGGCTCTTCCTACGAGCAGTACTTC
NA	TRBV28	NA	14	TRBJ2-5	CASSREGGDETQYF	TGTGCCAGCAGTCGCGAAGGAGGGGACGAGACCCAGTACTTC
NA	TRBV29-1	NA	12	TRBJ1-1	CSVTRGSAEAFF	TGCAGCGTGACAAGGGGGAGCGCTGAAGCTTTCTTT
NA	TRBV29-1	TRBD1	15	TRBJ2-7	CSVREERTGSLEQYF	TGCAGCGTTCGAGAAGAAAGGACAGGGAGTTTGGAGCAGTACTTC
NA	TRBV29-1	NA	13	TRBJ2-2	CSARVTNTGELFF	TGCAGCGCCAGGGTTACGAACACCGGGGAGCTGTTTTTT
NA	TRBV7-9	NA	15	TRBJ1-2	CAGGTHHPGDYGYTF	TGTGCCGGGGGGACGCATCATCCCGGCGACTATGGCTACACCTTC
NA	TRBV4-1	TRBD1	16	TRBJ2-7	CASSQELRTGSYEQYF	TGCGCCAGCAGCCAAGAACTTCGGACAGGGTCCTACGAGCAGTACTTC
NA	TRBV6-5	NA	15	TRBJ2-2	CASSYSNRNTGELFF	TGTGCCAGCAGTTACTCAAACAGGAACACCGGGGAGCTGTTTTTT
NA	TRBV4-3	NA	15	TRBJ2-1	CASSQNRNTYNEQFF	TGCGCCAGCAGCCAAAACAGGAATACCTACAATGAGCAGTTCTTC
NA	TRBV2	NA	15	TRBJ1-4	CASSELSGVNEKLFF	TGTGCCAGCAGTGAGTTATCGGGGGTTAATGAAAAACTGTTTTTT
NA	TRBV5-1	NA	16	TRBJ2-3	CASSLGAELNTDTQYF	TGCGCCAGCAGCTTGGGTGCGGAGCTGAACACAGATACGCAGTATTTT
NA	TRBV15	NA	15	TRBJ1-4	CATSRGDSLNEKLFF	TGTGCCACCAGCAGAGGAGACAGCCTTAATGAAAAACTGTTTTTT
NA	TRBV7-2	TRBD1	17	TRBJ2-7	CASSLASRGQGAYEQYF	TGTGCCAGCAGCTTAGCCAGTCGAGGACAGGGGGCCTACGAGCAGTACTTC
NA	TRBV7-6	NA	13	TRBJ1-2	CASSPLGSHGYTF	TGTGCCAGCAGCCCCCTCGGGAGCCATGGCTACACCTTC
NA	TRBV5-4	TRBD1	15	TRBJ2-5	CASGRTGTGQRTQYF	TGTGCCAGCGGCCGGACCGGGACAGGGCAGCGGACCCAGTACTTC
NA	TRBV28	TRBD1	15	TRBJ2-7	CASSAAGTVAYEQYF	TGTGCCAGCAGTGCAGCCGGGACAGTGGCCTACGAGCAGTACTTC
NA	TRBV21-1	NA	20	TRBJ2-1	CASTKTTGTSAPKTVNEQFF	TGTGCCAGCACCAAGACCACCGGGACTAGCGCCCCGAAAACCGTCAATGAGCAGTTCTTC
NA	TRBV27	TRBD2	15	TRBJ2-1	CASSLTSGTYNEQFF	TGTGCCAGCAGTCTAACTAGCGGGACCTACAATGAGCAGTTCTTC
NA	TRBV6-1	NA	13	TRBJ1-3	CASKIDGESTIYF	TGTGCCAGCAAGATCGACGGGGAATCCACCATATATTTT
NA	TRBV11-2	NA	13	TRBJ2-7	CASSFRQAYEQYF	TGTGCCAGCAGCTTCCGACAGGCCTACGAGCAGTACTTC
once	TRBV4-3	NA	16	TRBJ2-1	CASSQVLGDSYNEQFF	TGCGCCAGCAGCCAAGTCCTGGGAGACTCCTACAATGAGCAGTTCTTC